This TCR beta chain stems from a study of T-cell reconstitution after alpha-beta-depleted transplantation in children. Broader study findings: Roughly two months post-transplant, alpha-beta T cells reportedly originated from several hundred graft clones that had expanded.

The sample holds many counts of this clonotype. Its antigen is unknown. Preparation of the TCRbeta library involved a method that used unique molecular identifiers. Via MiXCR, TCRdb re-called the PCR reads, giving one row per CDR3 protein. The repertoire holds under 850,000 distinct CDR3 sequences, over 10% seen once, with 0.79% in the top ten. Germline V gives CDR1 KGHSY, CDR2 FQNENV. The ends lost 4 bases at V and 2 bases at J; junction bases unmatched: 10. The CDR3 contains 16 residues. J is TRBJ2-5 and V is TRBV16; TRBD2 agrees at 7 bases. Sequencing was performed on PBMCs, taken before TCRalphabeta/CD19-depleted stem cell transplant. The receptor was isolated from a girl aged 2-15 years with congenital amegakaryocytic thrombocytopenia, due to receive a stem cell transplant. The CDR3 region has the DNA TGTGCCAGCAGCCCCTTCGGCAGCGGGGTTCAAGAGACCCAGTACTTC. Its protein product is CASSPFGSGVQETQYF.